The 8 T cell receptor beta chains below all came from one sample that was sequenced in a study of T cells in Graves' hyperthyroidism and ophthalmopathy. Authors of the study amplified TCR beta CDR3 regions from RNA transcripts. During a first-round RT-PCR of the TCR CDR3, the HTBI primer set was used. One entry per CDR3 protein, called by TCRdb with MiXCR from the multiplex PCR reads. Among around 720,000 distinct CDR3 sequences listed, around a third were seen once. The sample consisted of blood. All receptors come from a woman in her 40s with Graves' hyperthyroidism.

This clonotype was counted at least ten times. The chain combines TRBV24-1 with TRBJ1-5, with D unclear. The CDR3 totals 17 residues. V shed 12 bases and J shed 2 bases, with 25 bases lying between them. Germline-derived CDR1 and CDR2 are KGHDR and SFDVKD. CDR3 in DNA: TGTGCCCGCGAACCCACATACAGACTCCGGGGCAATCAGCCCCAGCATTTT. It translates to CAREPTYRLRGNQPQHF.

The chain carries TRBV10-3 and TRBJ1-1; possibly TRBD1 for D (5 bases). V lost 10 bases, J lost 0 bases, and 24 bases lay in between. Germline assignment: CDR1 ENHRY and CDR2 SYGVKD. This CDR3 spans 17 amino acids. Written as DNA, the CDR3 is TGTGCCAGCAGGGCTAGATCGTGGGGACGGATGAACACTGAAGCTTTCTTT. It yields the protein CASRARSWGRMNTEAFF.

The chain links TRBV7-9 to TRBJ2-7; D uncertain. CDR1 SEHNR and CDR2 FQNEAQ come from the germline V gene (reference sequence). This CDR3 has 11 residues. V was trimmed by 7 bases and J by 6 bases, leaving 10 bases between them. The CDR3: CASNVQLEQYF. The DNA of the CDR3 is TGTGCCAGCAATGTTCAGCTCGAGCAGTACTTC.

This clonotype occurred a few times. J is TRBJ2-2 and V is TRBV7-8; 9 bases are shared with TRBD2. Per germline, CDR1 SGHVS and CDR2 FQNEAQ. V shed 2 bases and J 2 bases; nucleotides not matched to a gene: 3. This CDR3 has 16 amino acids. CDR3 protein: CASSLTLAGNTGELFF. The CDR3 DNA is TGTGCCAGCAGCTTAACGCTAGCGGGAAACACCGGGGAGCTGTTTTTT.

Ten or more counts support this clonotype. The CDR3 loop is CASSGLGGADYGYTF. CDR3 in DNA: TGTGCCAGTAGTGGATTAGGGGGCGCGGACTATGGCTACACCTTC. The gene calls are TRBV19 and TRBJ1-2; the match to TRBD1 covers 7 bases. Germline-derived CDR1 and CDR2 are LNHDA and SQIVND (reference sequence). Trimming at V came to 5 bases and at J to 3 bases, leaving 9 bases not matched to a gene. CDR3 length: 15 residues.

Only a few counts were recorded for this clonotype. This chain links TRBV4-1 with TRBJ2-7; 10 bases are shared with TRBD1. The germline gives CDR1 MGHRA, CDR2 YSYEKL. This CDR3 has 15 residues. V was pared by 3 bases and J by 4 bases, with 6 bases of the junction left unmatched. CDR3 sequence reads: CASSQGGTGVYEQYF. The CDR3 DNA follows: TGCGCCAGCAGCCAGGGGGGGACAGGGGTGTACGAGCAGTACTTC.

This clonotype was counted many times. This chain connects TRBV6-6 to TRBJ1-1; possibly TRBD1 for D (5 bases). V was clipped by 5 bases and J by 5 bases, with 15 bases between them. CDR3 length: 14 amino acids. In germline, CDR1 is MNHNY, CDR2 SVGAGI (reference sequence). CDR3: CASSTPGGVTEAFF. CDR3 bases: TGTGCCAGCAGTACCCCGGGGGGGGTAACTGAAGCTTTCTTT.

The V and J genes are TRBV7-2 and TRBJ2-3; D may be TRBD1 (5 bases). The germline gives CDR1 SGHTA, CDR2 FQGNSA. V was shortened by 4 bases and J by 5 bases, with 10 bases between the two germline ends. This CDR3 region has 13 residues. The CDR3 sequence: CASSSQGLDTQYF. The DNA of the CDR3 is TGTGCCAGCAGCTCCCAGGGCTTAGATACGCAGTATTTT.